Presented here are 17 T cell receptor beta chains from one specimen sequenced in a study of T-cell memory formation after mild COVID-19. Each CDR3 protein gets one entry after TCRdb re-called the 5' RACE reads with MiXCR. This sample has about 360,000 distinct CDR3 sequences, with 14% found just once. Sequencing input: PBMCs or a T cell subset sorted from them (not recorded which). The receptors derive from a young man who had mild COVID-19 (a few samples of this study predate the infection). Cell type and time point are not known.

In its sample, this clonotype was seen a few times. CDR3 region: CASSRTGTGDPYEQYF. In DNA, the CDR3 is TGCGCCAGCAGCCGAACCGGGACAGGGGACCCCTACGAGCAGTACTTC. The J gene is TRBJ2-7, the V gene TRBV4-3; 10 bases fit TRBD1. V dropped 4 bases and J dropped 2; count of bases not matched to a gene: 8. Germline V lookup: CDR1 LGHNA, CDR2 YSLEER. The CDR3 extends over 16 amino acids.

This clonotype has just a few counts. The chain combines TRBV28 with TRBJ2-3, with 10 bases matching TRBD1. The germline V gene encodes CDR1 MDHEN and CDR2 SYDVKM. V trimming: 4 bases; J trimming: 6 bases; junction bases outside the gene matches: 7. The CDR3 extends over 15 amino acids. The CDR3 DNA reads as TGTGCCAGCAGTTCCCGGGACAGGGGAACCGATACGCAGTATTTT. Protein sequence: CASSSRDRGTDTQYF.

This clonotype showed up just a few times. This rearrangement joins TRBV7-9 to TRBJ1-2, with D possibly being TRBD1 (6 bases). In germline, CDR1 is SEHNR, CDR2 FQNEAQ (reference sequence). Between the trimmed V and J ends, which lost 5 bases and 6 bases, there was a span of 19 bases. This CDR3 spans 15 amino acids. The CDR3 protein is CASSPEGQQPNGYTF. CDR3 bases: TGTGCCAGCAGCCCGGAAGGACAGCAACCTAATGGCTACACCTTC.

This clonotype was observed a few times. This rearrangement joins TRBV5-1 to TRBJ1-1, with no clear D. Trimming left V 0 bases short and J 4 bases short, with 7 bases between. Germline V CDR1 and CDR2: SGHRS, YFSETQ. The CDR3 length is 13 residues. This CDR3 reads CASSLGTSTEAFF. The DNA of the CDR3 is TGCGCCAGCAGCTTGGGCACATCCACTGAAGCTTTCTTT.

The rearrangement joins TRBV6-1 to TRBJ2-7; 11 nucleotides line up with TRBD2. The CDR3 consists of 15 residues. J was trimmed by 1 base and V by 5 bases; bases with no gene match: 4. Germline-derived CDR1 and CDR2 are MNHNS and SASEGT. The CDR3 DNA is TGTGCCAGCAGTTCCCGACTAGCGGGGTCCTACGAGCAGTACTTC. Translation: CASSSRLAGSYEQYF.

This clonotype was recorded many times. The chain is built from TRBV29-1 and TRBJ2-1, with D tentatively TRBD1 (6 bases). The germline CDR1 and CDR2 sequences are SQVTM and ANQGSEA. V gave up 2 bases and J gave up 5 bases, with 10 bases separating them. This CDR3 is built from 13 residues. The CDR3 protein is CSVELGTNNEQFF. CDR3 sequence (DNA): TGCAGCGTTGAACTGGGGACAAACAATGAGCAGTTCTTC.

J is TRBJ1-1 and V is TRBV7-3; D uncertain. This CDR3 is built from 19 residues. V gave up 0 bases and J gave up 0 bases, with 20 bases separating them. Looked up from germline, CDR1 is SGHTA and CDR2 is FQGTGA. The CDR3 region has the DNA TGTGCCAGCAGCTTAACCGCCCGTGGGCCGGAGGTGGTGAACACTGAAGCTTTCTTT. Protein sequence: CASSLTARGPEVVNTEAFF.

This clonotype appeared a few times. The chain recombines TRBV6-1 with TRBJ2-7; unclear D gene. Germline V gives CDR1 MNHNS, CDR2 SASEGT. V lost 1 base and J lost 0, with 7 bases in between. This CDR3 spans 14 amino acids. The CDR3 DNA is TGTGCCAGCAGTGAAGTCGGCAGCTCCTACGAGCAGTACGTC. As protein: CASSEVGSSYEQYV.

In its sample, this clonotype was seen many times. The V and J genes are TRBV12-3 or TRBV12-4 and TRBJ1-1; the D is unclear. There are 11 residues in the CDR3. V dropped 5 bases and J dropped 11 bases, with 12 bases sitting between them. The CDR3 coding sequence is TGTGCCAGCAGTCCCCAGTTGGGGGCTTTCTTT. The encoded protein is CASSPQLGAFF.

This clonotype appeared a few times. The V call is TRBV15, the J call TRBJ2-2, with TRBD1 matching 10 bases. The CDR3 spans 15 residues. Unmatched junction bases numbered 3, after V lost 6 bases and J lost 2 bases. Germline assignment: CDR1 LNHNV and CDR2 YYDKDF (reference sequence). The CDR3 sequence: CATSRQGANTGELFF. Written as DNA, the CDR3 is TGTGCCACCAGTAGACAGGGGGCAAACACCGGGGAGCTGTTTTTT.

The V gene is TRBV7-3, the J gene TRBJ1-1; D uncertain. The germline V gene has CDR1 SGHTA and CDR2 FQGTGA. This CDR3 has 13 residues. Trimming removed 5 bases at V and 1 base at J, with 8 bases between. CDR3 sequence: CASSGKGNTEAFF. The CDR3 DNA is TGTGCCAGCAGCGGGAAAGGGAACACTGAAGCTTTCTTT.

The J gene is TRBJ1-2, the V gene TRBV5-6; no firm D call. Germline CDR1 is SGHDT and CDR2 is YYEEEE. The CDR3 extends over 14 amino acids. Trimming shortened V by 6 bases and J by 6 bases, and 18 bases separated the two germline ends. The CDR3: CASNYIQRSDGYTF. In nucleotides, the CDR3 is TGTGCCAGCAATTACATTCAAAGGTCGGATGGCTACACCTTC.

The CDR3 region is CASSPTPVPYEQYF. As DNA, the CDR3 is TGCGCCAGCAGCCCTACACCTGTACCCTACGAGCAGTACTTC. The chain uses TRBV4-3 and TRBJ2-7, with no clear D. This CDR3 is built from 14 residues. Germline V gene lookup returns CDR1 LGHNA and CDR2 YSLEER. The V end was cut by 4 bases, the J end by 2 bases, with 12 bases between.

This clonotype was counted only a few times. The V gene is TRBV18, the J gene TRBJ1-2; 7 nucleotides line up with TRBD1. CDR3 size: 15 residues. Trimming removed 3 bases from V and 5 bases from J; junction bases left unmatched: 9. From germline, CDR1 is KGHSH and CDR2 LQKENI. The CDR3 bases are TGTGCCAGCTCACCCAACCCAGGGGGTCGTTATGGCTACACCTTC. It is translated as CASSPNPGGRYGYTF.

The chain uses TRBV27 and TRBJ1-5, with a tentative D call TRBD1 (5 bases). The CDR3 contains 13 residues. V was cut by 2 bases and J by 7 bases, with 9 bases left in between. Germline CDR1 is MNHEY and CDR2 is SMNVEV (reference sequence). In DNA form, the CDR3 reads TGTGCCAGCAGTTTAGGGGGGAGACAGCCCCAGCATTTT. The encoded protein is CASSLGGRQPQHF.

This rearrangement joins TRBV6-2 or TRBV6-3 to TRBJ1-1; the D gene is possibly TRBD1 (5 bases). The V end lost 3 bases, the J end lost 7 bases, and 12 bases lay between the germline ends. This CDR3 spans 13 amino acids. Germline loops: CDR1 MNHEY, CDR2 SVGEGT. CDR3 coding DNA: TGTGCCAGCAGTTATGATTCAGGGAGTGAAGCTTTCTTT. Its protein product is CASSYDSGSEAFF.

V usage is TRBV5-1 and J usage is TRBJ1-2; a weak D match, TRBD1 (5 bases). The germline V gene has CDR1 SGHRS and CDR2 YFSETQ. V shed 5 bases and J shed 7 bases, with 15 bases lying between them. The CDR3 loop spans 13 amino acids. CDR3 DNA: TGCGCCAGCAGGGTCCTCGGGGGAGGTGGCTACACCTTC. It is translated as CASRVLGGGGYTF.